This T cell receptor (beta chain) originates from a study of blood T cell repertoires in COVID-19 (dated by TCRdb to the early 2020s). Concerning the study at large: Collaborator samples came from the United States, Italy and Spain and covered acute and convalescent phases of COVID-19. Nearly every sample came with metadata listing a de-identified subject ID, COVID-19 status, age in years and sex. Where HLA class I and class II types were available, the types were taken from metadata supplied by the sample provider, not from assay-based typing. The prospective study material was composed of cDNA or gDNA derived from T cells, B-cell-depleted T cells, or PBMCs. The repertoires were released in a freely available public database meant as a resource for research on the immune response to SARS-CoV-2. The samples were drawn from the first 160 participants of the ongoing ImmuneRACE study and from about 1,200 subjects provided by 6 global collaborators. Deeply sampled blood TCRbeta repertoires from subjects exposed to, actively infected with, or recovered from COVID-19 were included in the dataset. Paper-wide results and their limitations: How much clinical and demographic metadata was included differed by source and by participant, and the metadata was provided uncurated.

Whole blood was collected in K2EDTA tubes by collaborating institutions according to the institutions' own protocols. For TCRbeta analysis, collaborators shipped samples in one of three forms: frozen whole blood, isolated PBMCs, or DNA extracted from either of those sample types. The germline V gene supplies CDR1 MNHEY and CDR2 SVGAGI. V loses 0 bases, J loses 4 bases, and the germline ends lie 11 bases apart. From the cysteine through the phenylalanine, the CDR3 covers 15 amino acids. Just CDR3 DNA is preserved here, 45 bases in frame from base 1. TCRbeta CDR3 regions were amplified from genomic DNA by means of the immunoSEQ Assay, a bias-controlled multiplex PCR. The authors' pipeline ran thus. Within the assay, amplification of reference gene primers was used to estimate how many nucleated cells each sample contained. To quantify the absolute abundance of each unique TCRbeta CDR3 rearrangement, sequence reads were collapsed and filtered. Productive Simpson clonality was computed per sample as the square root of Simpson's diversity index over productive rearrangements. Entries here come from immuneACCESS through TCRdb and include only in-frame sequences with V and J called. Some clones fail to appear in such tables; in the studies checked, an unresolved V gene covers under half of the shortfall, and the cause of the remainder is unknown. V, J and clone size derive from that table, while D and trimming were established from the DNA sequence. In this sample the table shows roughly 330,000 clones, around 88% of which occur a single time. Approximately 1.1% of the sample is held by the ten biggest clonotypes.

With respect to this clone: This clone's antigen is unknown. No base qualities exist here, and no much larger clone lies one base off it.

The chain couples TRBV6-5 to TRBJ2-3, and possibly TRBD1, on 6 matching bases. The sequence came from a woman in her forties or fifties with acute or convalescent COVID-19. What was sequenced was peripheral blood. The CDR3 amino acid sequence is: CASSYSRTDPDTQYF. The base sequence is TGTGCCAGCAGTTACTCGAGGACAGACCCAGATACGCAGTATTTT.